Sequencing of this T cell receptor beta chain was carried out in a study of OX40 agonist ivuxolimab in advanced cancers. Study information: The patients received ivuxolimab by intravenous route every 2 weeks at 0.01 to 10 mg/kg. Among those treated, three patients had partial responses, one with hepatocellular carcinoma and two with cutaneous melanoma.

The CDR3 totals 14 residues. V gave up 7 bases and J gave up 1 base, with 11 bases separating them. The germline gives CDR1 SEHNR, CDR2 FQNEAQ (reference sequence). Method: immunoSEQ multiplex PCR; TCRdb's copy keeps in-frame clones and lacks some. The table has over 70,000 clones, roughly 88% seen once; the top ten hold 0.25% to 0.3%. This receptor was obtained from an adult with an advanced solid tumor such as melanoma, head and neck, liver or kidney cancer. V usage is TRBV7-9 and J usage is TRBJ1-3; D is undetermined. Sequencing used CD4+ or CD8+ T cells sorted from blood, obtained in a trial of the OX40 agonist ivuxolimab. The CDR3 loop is CASIARPSGNTIYF. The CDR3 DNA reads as TGTGCCAGCATCGCCAGACCGTCTGGAAACACCATATATTTT. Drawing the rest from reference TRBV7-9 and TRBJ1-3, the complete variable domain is DTGVSQNPRHKITKRGQNVTFRCDPISEHNRLYWYRQTLGQGPEFLTYFQNEAQLEKSRLLSDRFSAERPKGSFSTLEIQRTEQGDSAMYLCASIARPSGNTIYFGEGSWLTVV.